This T cell receptor (beta chain) was captured in a study of cytomegalovirus exposure and HLA in healthy donors. Notes on the study in general: Sequences of the TCR beta chain were said to predict the HLA-A and HLA-B alleles of most subjects accurately. It emerged from a later analysis that several of the most significant clusters appeared to be linked to common viral pathogens.

V was clipped by 3 bases and J by 0 bases, with 6 bases between them. This CDR3 comprises 14 residues. Germline V gene data show CDR1 as KGHSH and CDR2 as LQKENI. Of note for this clone: Antigen: not known. Other nucleotide sequences from this sample produce the same CDR3.

The PCR contained 60 Vbeta and 13 Jbeta primers. Produced via immunoSEQ multiplex PCR; TCRdb's table is partial and in-frame only. The data contain approximately 140,000 clones, approximately 83% of them singletons. The receptor comes from a man in his forties or fifties in good health and CMV-seropositive. Sequenced sample: PBMCs. The chain carries TRBV18 and TRBJ1-5; maybe TRBD1 (5 bases). CDR3 DNA: TGTGCCAGCTCACCGCAGGGTAGCAATCAGCCCCAGCATTTT. Translating gives CASSPQGSNQPQHF.